These T cell receptor beta chains were read from a single sample in a study of cytomegalovirus exposure and HLA in healthy donors. Sequencing used immunoSEQ multiplex PCR; TCRdb keeps in-frame clones, though not all of them. The sample includes 95,000 to 100,000 clones, roughly 76% of them seen just once. The sequencing sample was made of PBMCs. Receptors were obtained from a man aged 35 to 55 in good health and CMV-seronegative. The CDR3 runs from the conserved cysteine through the conserved F or W. The order of the fields is CDR3 length, D gene, V gene, CDR3 protein. D genes are given only for firm matches.

length: 17; D: TRBD2; V: TRBV4-3; CDR3: CASSQVGGRKGQETQYF
length: 16; D: TRBD2; V: TRBV2; CDR3: CASSLLAGGLVETQYF
length: 14; D: .; V: TRBV28; CDR3: CASSFMGPVEKLFF
length: 15; D: TRBD1; V: TRBV5-4; CDR3: CASSPRQGDVGELFF
length: 17; D: TRBD2; V: TRBV30; CDR3: CAWSVLGRAGGQETQYF
length: 13; D: .; V: TRBV30; CDR3: CAWSQGSTGELFF
length: 15; D: TRBD2; V: TRBV11-2; CDR3: CASSHVDSGDYEQYF
length: 15; D: TRBD2; V: TRBV5-6; CDR3: CASSRTSGGENIQYF
length: 15; D: TRBD2; V: TRBV7-8; CDR3: CASRGLAGGYNEQFF
length: 15; D: .; V: TRBV7-2; CDR3: CASIQATVGTDTQYF
length: 15; D: .; V: TRBV19; CDR3: CASSSSGARSYEQYF
length: 13; D: .; V: TRBV7-9; CDR3: CASSLPETYEQYF
length: 13; D: TRBD2; V: TRBV5-4; CDR3: CASTTSGIDEQFF
length: 17; D: TRBD1; V: TRBV19; CDR3: CASSRRQGTGAYNEQFF
length: 13; D: .; V: TRBV19; CDR3: CASSITSAYEQYF
length: 15; D: TRBD2; V: TRBV7-9; CDR3: CASSLDGRPHNEQFF
length: 18; D: TRBD1; V: TRBV19; CDR3: CASRQAGTGKSISLGYTF